The TCR beta chain under discussion was sequenced for a study of blood T cell repertoires in COVID-19. The method was immunoSEQ multiplex PCR; TCRdb's version includes in-frame clones alone and lacks a portion of them. The sample yields some 520,000 clones, approximately 92% seen once. Patients from Seattle were sampled longitudinally, starting during active infection. CDR1 and CDR2 (germline): SGHNT, YYREEE (reference sequence). This CDR3 is built from 14 residues. Deletions cut 4 bases from V and 6 bases from J, with 17 bases between. The sample taken for sequencing was peripheral blood. This TCR was sampled from a man younger than 30 with COVID-19, enrolled during active disease. The gene calls are TRBV5-4 and TRBJ2-7; D unresolved. The chain's CDR3 is CASSLAGNLLEQYF. In DNA form, the CDR3 reads TGTGCCAGCAGCCTCGCCGGTAACCTACTCGAGCAGTACTTC.